This T cell receptor beta chain derives from a study of a mutant IDH1 vaccine in newly diagnosed glioma. Across the whole study: Vaccine administration was initiated 4-6 weeks following radiotherapy alone, or with temozolomide cycles. Former treatment meant radiotherapy, temozolomide, or both; the majority had gotten both.

Sequenced by immunoSEQ multiplex PCR; TCRdb stores in-frame clones only, minus some. This repertoire shows about 32,000 clones, over 85% found once; its top ten account for about 2.2%. Regarding time point: week 47, end of study. Each dose delivered 300 ug of mutant IDH1 20-mer peptide subcutaneously with imiquimod. The CDR3 spans 15 residues. Germline-derived CDR1 and CDR2 are MNHNS and SASEGT. With 8 bases removed from V and 0 bases from J, the gap between germline ends came to 14 bases. Concerning this clone: Antigen specificity is unknown.

This clonotype was obtained from a man between 35 and 55 years old with glioma. The sample was PBMCs, taken from a glioma patient whose treatment included an IDH1 peptide vaccine. The V and J genes are TRBV6-1 and TRBJ2-1; a weak D match, TRBD2 (6 bases). The CDR3 coding sequence is TGTGCCAGCTTAACCCCGCGGGGCTCCTACAATGAGCAGTTCTTC. Its protein is CASLTPRGSYNEQFF.